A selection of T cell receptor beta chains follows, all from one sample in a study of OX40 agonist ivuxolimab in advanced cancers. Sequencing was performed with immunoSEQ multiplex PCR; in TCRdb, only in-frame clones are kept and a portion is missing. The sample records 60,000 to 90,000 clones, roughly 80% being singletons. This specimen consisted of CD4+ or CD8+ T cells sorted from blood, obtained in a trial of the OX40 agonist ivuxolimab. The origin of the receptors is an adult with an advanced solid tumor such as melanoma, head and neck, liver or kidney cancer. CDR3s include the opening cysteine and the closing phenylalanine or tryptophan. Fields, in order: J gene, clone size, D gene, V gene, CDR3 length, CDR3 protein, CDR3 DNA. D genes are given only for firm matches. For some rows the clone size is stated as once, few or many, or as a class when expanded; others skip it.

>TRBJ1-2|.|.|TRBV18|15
CASSPPGQPNYGYTF
TGTGCCAGCTCACCACCGGGGCAGCCTAACTATGGCTACACCTTC
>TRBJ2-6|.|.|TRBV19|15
CASGGSYSGANVLTF
TGTGCCAGCGGAGGTTCCTACTCTGGGGCCAACGTCCTGACTTTC
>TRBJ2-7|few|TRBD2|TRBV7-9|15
CASSLGASGTYEQYF
TGTGCCAGCAGCTTAGGTGCCAGCGGGACCTACGAGCAGTACTTC
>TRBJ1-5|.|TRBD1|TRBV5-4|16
CASSLGGGYSNQPQHF
TGTGCCAGCAGCTTGGGAGGGGGCTATAGCAATCAGCCCCAGCATTTT
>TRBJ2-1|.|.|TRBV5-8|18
CASSLGEERRLTDNEQFF
TGTGCCAGCAGCTTGGGGGAGGAGCGGAGATTAACTGACAATGAGCAGTTCTTC
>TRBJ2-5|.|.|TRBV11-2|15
CASSSGVAAIETQYF
TGTGCCAGCAGCTCCGGGGTAGCGGCAATAGAGACCCAGTACTTC
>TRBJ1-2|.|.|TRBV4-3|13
CASSQELVDGYTF
TGCGCCAGCAGCCAAGAACTAGTTGATGGCTACACCTTC
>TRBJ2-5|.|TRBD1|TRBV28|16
CASSPTGTGGEETQYF
TGTGCCAGCAGTCCAACCGGGACAGGGGGCGAGGAGACCCAGTACTTC
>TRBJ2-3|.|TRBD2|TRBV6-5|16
CASSYSPLAGPDTQYF
TGTGCCAGCAGTTACTCCCCACTAGCGGGACCAGATACGCAGTATTTT
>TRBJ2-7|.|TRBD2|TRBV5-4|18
CASSWRLAGASSPYEQYF
TGTGCCAGCAGCTGGAGACTAGCGGGAGCCTCCTCTCCCTACGAGCAGTACTTC
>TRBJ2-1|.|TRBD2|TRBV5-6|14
CASSLVLAGGEQFF
TGTGCCAGCAGCTTGGTTCTAGCGGGAGGTGAGCAGTTCTTC
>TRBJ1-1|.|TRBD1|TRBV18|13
CASSPTGDTEAFF
TGTGCCTCCTCGCCAACAGGGGACACTGAAGCTTTCTTT
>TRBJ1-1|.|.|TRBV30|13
CAWSASGNTEAFF
TGTGCCTGGAGTGCCTCAGGGAACACTGAAGCTTTCTTT
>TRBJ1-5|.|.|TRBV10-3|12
CAISDHYQPQHF
TGTGCCATCAGTGACCATTATCAGCCCCAGCATTTT
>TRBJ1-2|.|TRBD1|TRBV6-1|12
CASRDRNYGYTF
TGTGCCAGCAGGGACAGGAACTATGGCTACACCTTC
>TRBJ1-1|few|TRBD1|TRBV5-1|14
CASSSDREFSEAFF
TGCGCCAGCAGCTCTGACAGGGAGTTCTCTGAAGCTTTCTTT
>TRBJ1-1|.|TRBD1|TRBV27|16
CASSPGTGLGNTEAFF
TGTGCCAGCAGTCCCGGGACAGGGCTGGGGAACACTGAAGCTTTCTTT
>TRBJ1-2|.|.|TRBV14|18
CASSQLAPAQGWYYGYTF
TGTGCCAGCAGCCAATTGGCCCCGGCACAGGGTTGGTACTATGGCTACACCTTC
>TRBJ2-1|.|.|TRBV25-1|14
CASVRAGSYNEQFF
TGTGCCAGCGTTCGGGCAGGGTCCTACAATGAGCAGTTCTTC
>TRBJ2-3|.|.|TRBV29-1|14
CSVVMPSRGDTQYF
TGCAGCGTTGTAATGCCTAGCCGAGGGGATACGCAGTATTTT
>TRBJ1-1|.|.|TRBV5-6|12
CASGTANTEAFF
TGTGCCAGCGGGACCGCGAACACTGAAGCTTTCTTT
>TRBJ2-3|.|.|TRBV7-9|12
CASVPSTDTQYF
TGTGCCAGCGTTCCCTCCACAGATACGCAGTATTTT
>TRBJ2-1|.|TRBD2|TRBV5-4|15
CASIPLAGATGEQFF
TGTGCCAGCATTCCACTAGCGGGCGCCACCGGTGAGCAGTTCTTC
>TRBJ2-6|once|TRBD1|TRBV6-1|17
CASSGGQFPSGANVLTF
TGTGCCAGCAGTGGGGGACAGTTCCCCTCTGGGGCCAACGTCCTGACTTTC
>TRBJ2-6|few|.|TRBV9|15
CASSVEVSGANVLTF
TGTGCCAGCAGCGTAGAAGTCTCTGGGGCCAACGTCCTGACTTTC